The rows below give T cell receptor beta chains drawn from one sample of a study of T-cell memory formation after mild COVID-19. TCRdb re-called the 5' RACE reads through MiXCR, storing one row per CDR3 protein. The sample lists 360,000 or so distinct CDR3 sequences, approximately 29% seen once, with approximately 12% in the top ten. The material sequenced was PBMCs or a T cell subset sorted from them (not recorded which). These TCRs come from an adult woman who had mild COVID-19 (a few samples of this study predate the infection). Cell type and time point are not known. CDR3s include the opening cysteine and the closing phenylalanine or tryptophan. The D gene is left open where the match is weak. The size entry is marked missing in some rows and otherwise reads once, few, many or a size class.

V gene	clone size	J gene	D gene	CDR3 protein	CDR3 DNA
TRBV5-1	.	TRBJ1-6	.	CASSSGLGHSPLHF	TGCGCCAGCAGCTCGGGGTTAGGGCATTCACCCCTCCACTTT
TRBV9	.	TRBJ2-3	TRBD2	CASSAEISGGTTDTQYF	TGTGCCAGCAGCGCTGAGATTAGCGGGGGGACGACAGATACGCAGTATTTT
TRBV7-6	.	TRBJ2-3	TRBD1	CASSLDRAPGDTQYF	TGTGCCAGCAGCTTGGACAGGGCCCCAGGAGATACGCAGTATTTT
TRBV7-2	few	TRBJ2-3	TRBD2	CASSLGSGGGTDTQYF	TGTGCCAGCAGCTTGGGAAGCGGGGGAGGAACAGATACGCAGTATTTT
TRBV30	.	TRBJ2-7	.	CACHERVSYEQYF	TGTGCCTGTCACGAAAGGGTCTCCTACGAGCAGTACTTC
TRBV29-1	few	TRBJ1-2	TRBD1	CSVSGTGINYGYTF	TGCAGCGTTTCCGGGACAGGGATTAACTATGGCTACACCTTC
TRBV3-1	few	TRBJ2-5	.	CASSSRRRAAETQYF	TGTGCCAGCAGCTCCAGGAGGAGGGCCGCGGAGACCCAGTACTTC
TRBV25-1	.	TRBJ2-5	.	CASSEALLETQYF	TGTGCCAGCAGTGAGGCATTACTAGAGACCCAGTACTTC
TRBV7-8	.	TRBJ2-7	TRBD1	CASSRTGVSYEQYF	TGTGCCAGCAGCAGGACAGGGGTTTCCTACGAGCAGTACTTC
TRBV7-9	.	TRBJ2-2	TRBD1	CASSSWDRANTGELFF	TGTGCCAGCAGCTCCTGGGACAGGGCTAACACCGGGGAGCTGTTTTTT
TRBV6-5	.	TRBJ2-5	.	CASSSYSNPTVQETQYF	TGTGCCAGCAGTAGTTACTCGAACCCGACGGTCCAAGAGACCCAGTACTTC
TRBV7-9	.	TRBJ2-3	TRBD2	CASSLRTSGGTDTQYF	TGTGCCAGCAGCTTACGGACTAGCGGGGGTACAGATACGCAGTATTTT
TRBV13	few	TRBJ2-7	.	CASGGGSYEQYF	TGTGCCAGCGGAGGGGGCTCCTACGAGCAGTACTTC
TRBV12-3/TRBV12-4	.	TRBJ1-1	.	CASSWQALNTEAFF	TGTGCCAGCAGTTGGCAGGCGTTGAACACTGAAGCTTTCTTT
TRBV18	.	TRBJ2-5	.	CASSRRSRQETQYF	TGTGCCAGCTCAAGGAGGTCCCGCCAAGAGACCCAGTACTTC
TRBV12-3/TRBV12-4	.	TRBJ2-5	TRBD2	CASSISGMRETQYF	TGTGCCAGCAGTATAAGCGGGATGAGGGAGACCCAGTACTTC
TRBV20-1	few	TRBJ2-5	.	CSARALRAEKETQYF	TGCAGTGCTAGGGCCCTTCGAGCGGAGAAAGAGACCCAGTACTTC
TRBV15	few	TRBJ2-1	.	CATSRDPDRLTQFF	TGTGCCACCAGCAGAGATCCCGACAGGTTGACGCAGTTCTTC
TRBV15	.	TRBJ1-2	TRBD1	CATSRDLATGTYGYTF	TGTGCCACCAGCAGAGATCTGGCGACAGGGACCTATGGCTACACCTTC
TRBV30	.	TRBJ2-7	TRBD1	CAWTLQGVFYEQYF	TGTGCCTGGACCCTCCAGGGGGTCTTTTACGAGCAGTACTTC
TRBV12-3/TRBV12-4	.	TRBJ1-1	.	CASSPSSMYRVHTEAFF	TGTGCCAGCAGTCCTTCCTCGATGTACAGGGTGCACACTGAAGCTTTCTTT
TRBV7-9	.	TRBJ1-2	.	CASSLAEGFYGYTF	TGTGCCAGCAGCTTAGCGGAGGGGTTTTATGGCTACACCTTC
TRBV20-1	.	TRBJ2-7	.	CSGGFYYEQYF	TGCAGTGGGGGGTTTTACTACGAGCAGTACTTC
TRBV19	few	TRBJ2-3	TRBD2	CASSTTSGTTDTQYF	TGTGCCAGTAGTACGACTAGCGGAACCACAGATACGCAGTATTTT
TRBV4-1	.	TRBJ1-1	.	CASSQAPGHSFDNTEAFF	TGCGCCAGCAGCCAAGCCCCGGGACACTCCTTCGATAACACTGAAGCTTTCTTT
TRBV9	few	TRBJ2-1	.	CASSVGLGDPFYNEQFF	TGTGCCAGCAGCGTAGGGTTGGGGGACCCATTCTACAATGAGCAGTTCTTC
TRBV4-3	few	TRBJ2-3	.	CASSPLTVWERADTQYF	TGCGCCAGCAGCCCACTTACCGTGTGGGAGCGCGCAGATACGCAGTATTTT
TRBV19	few	TRBJ2-3	.	CASSIWGTDTQYF	TGTGCCAGTAGTATCTGGGGAACAGATACGCAGTATTTT
TRBV9	few	TRBJ2-3	TRBD2	CASRLSGGLTDTQYF	TGTGCCAGCAGACTAAGCGGGGGCCTCACAGATACGCAGTATTTT
TRBV6-2/TRBV6-3	few	TRBJ2-1	TRBD2	CASSPGSSGGAGRQFF	TGTGCCAGCAGCCCCGGTTCCAGCGGGGGGGCCGGGCGGCAGTTCTTC
TRBV4-2	.	TRBJ2-3	.	CASSQGTFGGEDSTDTQYF	TGTGCCAGCAGCCAAGGAACTTTTGGCGGGGAGGATAGCACAGATACGCAGTATTTT
TRBV5-1	.	TRBJ1-1	TRBD1	CASSPHTTGVGTEAFF	TGCGCCAGCAGCCCGCATACGACAGGGGTCGGCACTGAAGCTTTCTTT
TRBV7-9	.	TRBJ2-3	.	CASSFDPKAEYTQYF	TGTGCCAGCAGCTTCGATCCGAAAGCCGAATATACGCAGTATTTT
TRBV4-3	.	TRBJ1-4	.	CASSQSGSSFGEKLFF	TGCGCCAGCAGCCAGTCCGGGTCCTCCTTTGGGGAAAAACTGTTTTTT
TRBV9	few	TRBJ2-5	.	CASSVGGGQQETQYF	TGTGCCAGCAGCGTAGGGGGGGGACAGCAAGAGACCCAGTACTTC
TRBV9	.	TRBJ2-3	TRBD2	CASSVASGPSTDTQYF	TGTGCCAGCAGCGTAGCTAGCGGGCCCAGCACAGATACGCAGTATTTT
TRBV7-8	many	TRBJ2-3	.	CASSLEAQPDTQYF	TGTGCCAGCAGCTTAGAAGCCCAACCAGATACGCAGTATTTT
TRBV11-2	.	TRBJ2-5	.	CASSPLISETQYF	TGTGCCAGCAGCCCCCTAATCTCGGAGACCCAGTACTTC
TRBV7-2	.	TRBJ2-5	.	CASSSTGVGTQYF	TGTGCCAGCAGCTCGACCGGGGTTGGGACCCAGTACTTC
TRBV29-1	few	TRBJ2-1	.	CSVEDPEQNDNEQFF	TGCAGCGTTGAAGATCCCGAGCAAAACGACAATGAGCAGTTCTTC
TRBV5-1	.	TRBJ2-7	TRBD1	CASSQGQGRNEQYF	TGCGCCAGCAGCCAGGGACAGGGTCGCAACGAGCAGTACTTC
TRBV15	few	TRBJ2-7	TRBD2	CATSRDPGLAGGEQYF	TGTGCCACCAGCAGAGATCCCGGGCTAGCGGGAGGCGAGCAGTACTTC
TRBV3-1	.	TRBJ2-1	TRBD2	CASSQIAGVNEQFF	TGTGCCAGCAGCCAGATAGCGGGGGTCAATGAGCAGTTCTTC
TRBV6-6	.	TRBJ1-5	TRBD1	CASSYPGNRGQGFDQPQHF	TGTGCCAGCAGTTACCCGGGTAATAGAGGACAGGGGTTTGATCAGCCCCAGCATTTT